This is a list of T cell receptor beta chains from one sample in a study of neurological immune-mediated disorders. TCRdb reprocessed the 5' RACE reads with MiXCR, giving one entry per CDR3 protein. The repertoire has nearly 45,000 distinct CDR3 sequences, more than 9.5% of them found once; the top ten carry roughly 1.2%. Sequencing was carried out using PBMCs. Source of these receptors: a female donor in good health. The CDR3 runs from the conserved cysteine through the conserved F or W. D genes are given only for firm matches. Some rows mark clone size as missing; the rest say once, few, many or name a class of expanded clone.

V: TRBV3-1
J: TRBJ2-4
D: .
size: .
CDR3: CASSQARPTTNIQYF
DNA: TGTGCCAGCAGCCAAGCAAGGCCCACCACGAACATTCAGTACTTC

V: TRBV6-2/TRBV6-3
J: TRBJ2-1
D: .
size: many
CDR3: CASSPWGRETNEQFF
DNA: TGTGCCAGCAGTCCCTGGGGTCGGGAAACTAATGAGCAGTTCTTC

V: TRBV20-1
J: TRBJ1-5
D: .
size: many
CDR3: CSAGGSNQPQHF
DNA: TGCAGTGCTGGTGGTAGCAATCAGCCCCAGCATTTT

V: TRBV7-2
J: TRBJ2-7
D: .
size: many
CDR3: CASTRLGSGYEQYF
DNA: TGTGCCAGCACACGTCTCGGGTCGGGATACGAGCAGTACTTC

V: TRBV5-1
J: TRBJ2-2
D: .
size: many
CDR3: CASSLVPSRYAGELFF
DNA: TGCGCCAGCAGCTTGGTACCTAGTAGGTACGCCGGGGAGCTGTTTTTT

V: TRBV9
J: TRBJ1-1
D: .
size: many
CDR3: CASSVGMTNTEAFF
DNA: TGTGCCAGCAGCGTAGGGATGACGAACACTGAAGCTTTCTTT

V: TRBV6-5
J: TRBJ2-6
D: TRBD1
size: many
CDR3: CASSPRQGGSGANVLTF
DNA: TGTGCCAGCAGTCCTCGACAGGGTGGCTCTGGGGCCAACGTCCTGACTTTC

V: TRBV7-3
J: TRBJ2-2
D: .
size: few
CDR3: CASSLTYRTGELFF
DNA: TGTGCCAGCAGCTTAACGTACAGGACCGGGGAGCTGTTTTTT

V: TRBV5-1
J: TRBJ2-5
D: TRBD1
size: many
CDR3: CASSSDRSFQETQYF
DNA: TGCGCCAGCAGCTCGGACAGGTCCTTCCAAGAGACCCAGTACTTC

V: TRBV5-6
J: TRBJ2-1
D: .
size: many
CDR3: CASSLGAEYNEQFF
DNA: TGTGCCAGCAGCTTGGGTGCAGAATACAATGAGCAGTTCTTC

V: TRBV7-9
J: TRBJ2-1
D: TRBD2
size: many
CDR3: CASTSRPGRLAESSYNEQFF
DNA: TGTGCCAGCACCTCCCGCCCGGGACGGCTAGCGGAGAGCTCCTACAATGAGCAGTTCTTC

V: TRBV2
J: TRBJ1-1
D: .
size: many
CDR3: CASSEAWQGMPEAFF
DNA: TGTGCCAGCAGCGAGGCGTGGCAGGGGATGCCTGAAGCTTTCTTT

V: TRBV6-5
J: TRBJ1-5
D: .
size: many
CDR3: CASSRGREPQHF
DNA: TGTGCCAGCAGCCGCGGTCGTGAGCCCCAGCATTTT

V: TRBV6-6
J: TRBJ1-2
D: .
size: many
CDR3: CASSSWQNYGYTF
DNA: TGTGCCAGCAGTTCTTGGCAGAACTATGGCTACACCTTC

V: TRBV6-6
J: TRBJ1-3
D: TRBD1
size: many
CDR3: CASITGGAGNTIYF
DNA: TGTGCCAGCATTACAGGGGGCGCTGGAAACACCATATATTTT

V: TRBV10-2
J: TRBJ2-3
D: TRBD1
size: many
CDR3: CASSEGGLSTDTQYF
DNA: TGCGCCAGCAGTGAAGGGGGCCTTAGCACAGATACGCAGTATTTT

V: TRBV11-2
J: TRBJ2-7
D: TRBD1
size: many
CDR3: CASSLAPGQASYEQYF
DNA: TGTGCCAGCAGCTTAGCCCCCGGACAGGCGTCCTACGAGCAGTACTTC

V: TRBV12-5
J: TRBJ2-5
D: .
size: many
CDR3: CASAARGQTQYF
DNA: TGTGCTAGTGCCGCCCGGGGACAGACCCAGTACTTC

V: TRBV20-1
J: TRBJ1-2
D: TRBD1
size: many
CDR3: CSATDRVGSYYGYTF
DNA: TGCAGTGCCACGGACAGGGTGGGCTCCTACTATGGCTACACCTTC

V: TRBV7-2
J: TRBJ2-5
D: .
size: many
CDR3: CASSLDGTQYF
DNA: TGTGCCAGCAGCTTAGACGGGACCCAGTACTTC

V: TRBV5-6
J: TRBJ2-3
D: .
size: many
CDR3: CASSLGQKTSTDTQYF
DNA: TGTGCCAGCAGCTTGGGACAGAAAACTAGCACAGATACGCAGTATTTT

V: TRBV5-1
J: TRBJ2-5
D: .
size: many
CDR3: CASSLKRGPGQETQYF
DNA: TGCGCCAGCAGCTTAAAACGGGGTCCGGGACAAGAGACCCAGTACTTC

V: TRBV12-3/TRBV12-4
J: TRBJ2-2
D: TRBD2
size: many
CDR3: CASSNSGGLTGELFF
DNA: TGTGCCAGCAGCAATAGCGGGGGTCTGACCGGGGAGCTGTTTTTT

V: TRBV11-2
J: TRBJ2-1
D: TRBD2
size: many
CDR3: CASTALAGEVNEQFF
DNA: TGTGCCAGCACTGCACTAGCGGGAGAGGTCAATGAGCAGTTCTTC

V: TRBV5-1
J: TRBJ1-5
D: .
size: many
CDR3: CASSFDGLGQPQHF
DNA: TGCGCCAGCAGCTTCGACGGCCTCGGGCAGCCCCAGCATTTT

V: TRBV5-1
J: TRBJ1-4
D: .
size: many
CDR3: CASSLGQPNEKLFF
DNA: TGCGCCAGCAGCTTGGGTCAGCCTAATGAAAAACTGTTTTTT

V: TRBV7-2
J: TRBJ2-5
D: TRBD2
size: .
CDR3: CASSPRRGSQDIQYF
DNA: TGTGCCAGCAGCCCGCGGCGCGGGAGTCAAGATATCCAGTACTTC

V: TRBV11-2
J: TRBJ1-6
D: .
size: many
CDR3: CASSLGQSSYNSPLHF
DNA: TGTGCCAGCAGCTTGGGGCAGAGCTCCTATAATTCACCCCTCCACTTT

V: TRBV12-3/TRBV12-4
J: TRBJ1-5
D: .
size: .
CDR3: CASSLMGTNQPQHF
DNA: TGTGCCAGCAGTTTAATGGGAACTAATCAGCCCCAGCATTTT

V: TRBV5-1
J: TRBJ2-3
D: .
size: many
CDR3: CASSTTDTQYF
DNA: TGCGCCAGCAGCACCACAGATACGCAGTATTTT

V: TRBV9
J: TRBJ2-1
D: TRBD2
size: many
CDR3: CASSVGAGGNRRNEQFF
DNA: TGTGCCAGCAGCGTTGGAGCGGGGGGGAATAGACGGAATGAGCAGTTCTTC

V: TRBV7-3
J: TRBJ2-4
D: TRBD2
size: many
CDR3: CASSLAGGPRNIQYF
DNA: TGTGCCAGCAGCCTAGCGGGAGGGCCCCGAAACATTCAGTACTTC

V: TRBV12-3/TRBV12-4
J: TRBJ1-5
D: .
size: .
CDR3: CASRERGVGPQHF
DNA: TGTGCAAGCAGGGAACGGGGAGTTGGGCCCCAGCATTTT

V: TRBV29-1
J: TRBJ1-1
D: .
size: many
CDR3: CSVSTAANTEAFF
DNA: TGCAGCGTCTCGACAGCGGCGAACACTGAAGCTTTCTTT

V: TRBV5-1
J: TRBJ2-1
D: TRBD2
size: many
CDR3: CASSLYPGLGGGNEQFF
DNA: TGCGCCAGCAGCTTGTATCCGGGACTAGGGGGAGGCAATGAGCAGTTCTTC